Shown below are 22 T cell receptor beta chains from a single sample sequenced in a study of T cell responses to AZD1222 COVID-19 vaccine. Assay: immunoSEQ multiplex PCR; the TCRdb copy retains only in-frame clones and omits some. The table lists some 60,000 clones, about 79% of them singletons, with around 20% in the top ten. Here the sequenced sample was peripheral blood, taken on day 0 of AZD1222 vaccination. All receptors derive from an adult in good health.

This clone occurred a few times. The chain carries TRBV18 and TRBJ1-3; a weak D match, TRBD1 (5 bases). The CDR3 runs to 16 residues. The germline V gene has CDR1 KGHSH and CDR2 LQKENI. The V and J ends lost 3 bases and 0 bases respectively, with 12 bases between them. The chain's CDR3 is CASSPADSSSGNTIYF. The CDR3 DNA reads as TGTGCCAGCTCACCGGCCGACAGTTCCTCTGGAAACACCATATATTTT. The full variable domain, completed using reference TRBV18 and TRBJ1-3, is NAGVMQNPRHLVRRRGQEARLRCSPMKGHSHVYWYRQLPEEGLKFMVYLQKENIIDESGMPKERFSAEFPKEGPSILRIQQVVRGDSAAYFCASSPADSSSGNTIYFGEGSWLTVV.

The sample holds a few counts of this clone. This CDR3 is also generated by other DNA sequences in the sample. The gene calls are TRBV19 and TRBJ1-2, with TRBD1 identical over 11 bases. In germline, CDR1 is LNHDA, CDR2 SQIVND (reference sequence). Germline trimming cut 1 base from V and 4 bases from J; bases unmatched to any gene: 2. The CDR3 sequence is 15 residues long. In DNA form, the CDR3 reads TGTGCCAGTAGTATAGCTGGGACAGGGGGCTATGGCTACACCTTC. It yields the protein CASSIAGTGGYGYTF.

V gene TRBV5-1 combines with J gene TRBJ2-2, with TRBD2 matching over 10 bases. Germline CDR1 and CDR2: SGHRS and YFSETQ. This CDR3 has 14 residues. Unmatched junction bases numbered 10, after V lost 4 bases and J lost 13 bases. The CDR3 spells CASSPGTSEVGLFF. The CDR3 DNA reads as TGCGCCAGCAGCCCCGGGACTAGCGAGGTCGGGCTGTTTTTT.

The chain carries TRBV6-6 and TRBJ1-6; D remains unclear. Germline V gives CDR1 MNHNY, CDR2 SVGAGI (reference sequence). The CDR3 consists of 17 residues. With 5 bases removed from V and 0 bases from J, the gap between germline ends came to 14 bases. The DNA for the CDR3 is TGTGCCAGCAGTCGAGGGCCCTCGAGCTCCTATAATTCACCCCTCCACTTT. Translated, it gives CASSRGPSSSYNSPLHF.

This chain links TRBV11-2 with TRBJ1-1; D unclear. This CDR3 has 11 amino acids. CDR1 is SGHAT, CDR2 FQNNGV, per germline. V lost 2 bases, J lost 3 bases, and 1 base lay in between. In DNA form, the CDR3 reads TGTGCCAGCAGCTTATACACTGAAGCTTTCTTT. As protein: CASSLYTEAFF. Looking up the rest from reference TRBV11-2 and TRBJ1-1 gives the full variable domain: EAGVAQSPRYKIIEKRQSVAFWCNPISGHATLYWYQQILGQGPKLLIQFQNNGVVDDSQLPKDRFSAERLKGVDSTLKIQPAKLEDSAVYLCASSLYTEAFFGQGTRLTVV.

This clone was observed once. The rearrangement links TRBV7-9 to TRBJ2-3; 9 bases line up with TRBD1. V dropped 5 bases and J dropped 4; count of bases not matched to a gene: 4. Germline values: CDR1 SEHNR, CDR2 FQNEAQ (reference sequence). This CDR3 has 14 amino acids. The CDR3 region is CASSPTGGADTQYF. In nucleotides, the CDR3 is TGTGCCAGCAGCCCAACAGGGGGCGCAGATACGCAGTATTTT.

The V and J genes are TRBV11-1 and TRBJ1-1; 11 bases map to TRBD1. The CDR3 runs 15 residues. The trim removed 5 bases at V and 4 bases at J, leaving 6 bases unmatched. Germline loops: CDR1 SGHAT, CDR2 FQDESV (reference sequence). The CDR3 coding sequence is TGTGCCAGCAGCCGAAGGGACAGGGGGATCACTGAAGCTTTCTTT. Amino acids: CASSRRDRGITEAFF.

The chain has TRBV27 and TRBJ2-3; the D is unclear. This CDR3 contains 16 residues. Germline V CDR1 and CDR2: MNHEY, SMNVEV (reference sequence). Deletions cut 0 bases from V and 2 bases from J, with 12 bases between. CDR3: CASSLSTVNPTDTQYF. In DNA, the CDR3 is TGTGCCAGCAGTTTATCGACGGTAAACCCCACAGATACGCAGTATTTT.

A few counts support this clone. The chain joins TRBV4-3 to TRBJ2-2; D gene unclear. The V end lost 1 base, the J end lost 3 bases, and 6 bases lay between the germline ends. The CDR3 consists of 14 residues. CDR1 LGHNA and CDR2 YSLEER come from the germline V gene. CDR3 sequence reads: CASSQVYHTGELFF. CDR3 nucleotides: TGCGCCAGCAGCCAAGTCTATCACACCGGGGAGCTGTTTTTT.

This clone showed up just once. The gene calls are TRBV7-2 and TRBJ2-5; D call uncertain. The CDR3 runs 14 residues. Germline loops: CDR1 SGHTA, CDR2 FQGNSA. V lost 4 bases, J lost 2 bases, and 11 bases lay in between. DNA for the CDR3: TGTGCCAGCAGCTCAACGAACGTTCAAGAGACCCAGTACTTC. Its protein product is CASSSTNVQETQYF.

The rearrangement uses TRBV21-1 and TRBJ2-7; TRBD2, as called in the table, went unchecked against the DNA. TRBV21-1 is classified as a pseudogene. The CDR3 spans 16 residues. The CDR3: CASTHGRRLAGYERYV. Written as DNA, the CDR3 is TGTGCCAGCACCCACGGGCGGAGACTAGCGGGTTACGAGCGGTACGTC.

The chain joins TRBV7-2 to TRBJ1-2; 10 bases are a match to TRBD1. The length of the CDR3 is 14 residues. Germline V gene lookup returns CDR1 SGHTA and CDR2 FQGNSA. V dropped 5 bases and J dropped 5; count of bases not matched to a gene: 5. The CDR3 DNA sequence: TGTGCCAGCAGCCTGGACAGGGGGACATATGGCTACACCTTC. Protein: CASSLDRGTYGYTF.

The chain joins TRBV29-1 to TRBJ1-2, with 8 bases identical to TRBD1. The germline CDR1 and CDR2 sequences are SQVTM and ANQGSEA. V shed 7 bases, J shed 8 bases, and the junction held 9 bases outside the gene matches. This CDR3 region has 12 residues. The CDR3 protein is CSGTGGSQGYTF. In DNA, the CDR3 is TGCAGCGGTACAGGGGGTTCGCAAGGCTACACCTTC.

The J gene is TRBJ2-7, the V gene TRBV6-1, with a possible D match to TRBD1 (5 bases). Germline V gene lookup returns CDR1 MNHNS and CDR2 SASEGT. V shed 2 bases and J shed 4 bases, with 21 bases lying between them. CDR3 length: 17 residues. CDR3: CASSERPGMPGKYEQYV. The CDR3 DNA reads TGTGCCAGCAGTGAAAGGCCAGGGATGCCAGGAAAGTACGAGCAGTACGTC.

The chain has TRBV18 and TRBJ1-1; D possibly corresponds to TRBD1 (6 bases). The CDR3 runs 12 residues. The germline V gene has CDR1 KGHSH and CDR2 LQKENI. The V gene lost 6 bases and the J gene lost 5 bases, with 10 bases spanning the gap. CDR3 loop: CASSIQGTEAFF. CDR3 sequence (DNA): TGTGCCAGCTCCATCCAGGGGACTGAAGCTTTCTTT. The variable domain in full, with the rest retrieved from reference TRBV18 and TRBJ1-1, is NAGVMQNPRHLVRRRGQEARLRCSPMKGHSHVYWYRQLPEEGLKFMVYLQKENIIDESGMPKERFSAEFPKEGPSILRIQQVVRGDSAAYFCASSIQGTEAFFGQGTRLTVV.

The chain has TRBV7-3 and TRBJ2-5, with 7 bases fitting TRBD1. The CDR3 is 15 amino acids. The junction had 7 bases not matched to a gene; V was cut back by 1 base and J by 5 bases. The V gene's germline CDR1 is SGHTA and CDR2 FQGTGA. This CDR3 reads CASSLRGGAGETQYF. Here the CDR3 DNA reads TGTGCCAGCAGCTTAAGAGGGGGCGCAGGGGAGACCCAGTACTTC.

The V call is TRBV7-9, the J call TRBJ2-5, with TRBD2 matching 11 bases. Unmatched junction bases numbered 7, after V lost 4 bases and J lost 0 bases. Germline CDR1 is SEHNR and CDR2 is FQNEAQ (reference sequence). The CDR3 totals 17 residues. CDR3 nucleotide sequence: TGTGCCAGCAGCTGGCGACGGGGACTAGCGGACCAAGAGACCCAGTACTTC. Encoded protein: CASSWRRGLADQETQYF.

The table lists this clone with a count of one. V and J are TRBV7-2 and TRBJ2-7; 10 nucleotides line up with TRBD2. CDR3 length: 18 residues. From germline, CDR1 is SGHTA and CDR2 FQGNSA. V lost 3 bases and J lost 1; bases outside the gene matches: 12. The CDR3 coding sequence is TGTGCCAGCAGCTTCCCCCTCGGGGGAGCGGGAGGGTCCTACGAGCAGTACTTC. As protein: CASSFPLGGAGGSYEQYF.

This rearrangement joins TRBV6-5 to TRBJ2-1, with 8 nucleotides matching TRBD2. This CDR3 is built from 15 residues. The ends lost 6 bases at V and 2 bases at J; junction bases unmatched: 6. The germline CDR1 and CDR2 sequences are MNHEY and SVGAGI. CDR3 sequence (DNA): TGTGCCAGCAGAGTTACTAGCGGCACCTACAATGAGCAGTTCTTC. Translating it yields CASRVTSGTYNEQFF.

The rearrangement uses TRBV5-1 and TRBJ1-2; D is undetermined. There are 13 residues in the CDR3. Trimming took 6 bases from V and 6 from J, leaving 15 bases between them. CDR1 and CDR2 from the germline V gene are SGHRS and YFSETQ. CDR3 DNA sequence: TGCGCCAGCAACACCGGGCCCTGGCATGGCTACACCTTC. Amino acid sequence: CASNTGPWHGYTF. Full variable domain (remainder filled in from reference TRBV5-1 and TRBJ1-2): KAGVTQTPRYLIKTRGQQVTLSCSPISGHRSVSWYQQTPGQGLQFLFEYFSETQRNKGNFPGRFSGRQFSNSRSEMNVSTLELGDSALYLCASNTGPWHGYTFGSGTRLTVV.

This clone has a handful of counts. The gene calls are TRBV7-9 and TRBJ1-5; D is perhaps TRBD1 (6 bases). Germline V gene data show CDR1 as SEHNR and CDR2 as FQNEAQ (reference sequence). Deletions cut 0 bases from V and 3 bases from J, with 12 bases between. The CDR3 totals 16 residues. The CDR3, as DNA: TGTGCCAGCAGCTTAGCGCGGGGACAATCCAATCAGCCCCAGCATTTT. Amino acid sequence: CASSLARGQSNQPQHF.

The genes are TRBV7-9 and TRBJ1-5; D is unresolved. This CDR3 spans 14 amino acids. Trimming stripped 4 bases from V and 6 bases from J, with 13 bases between. Germline V lookup: CDR1 SEHNR, CDR2 FQNEAQ (reference sequence). For the CDR3, the DNA is TGTGCCAGCAGCTACGACGGGGTCGGTCAGCCCCAGCATTTT. Protein: CASSYDGVGQPQHF.